A selection of T cell receptor beta chains follows, all from one sample in a study of regulatory T cells in long-lasting Graves disease. Each CDR3 protein gets one entry after TCRdb re-called the multiplex PCR reads with MiXCR. Here the sample spans some 250,000 distinct CDR3 sequences, approximately 20% being singletons. This same sample was also part of a study on T cells in Graves' hyperthyroidism and ophthalmopathy.

The source was peripheral blood mononuclear cells (PBMCs), collected at new diagnosis, from a patient treated with antithyroid drugs. The origin of the receptors is a woman aged 30 to 39 with Graves disease. Each CDR3 is given with its conserved first and last residue. D genes are given only for firm matches. Size values are once, few and many counts, or a class for expanded clones, and some rows have none.

TRBJ2-1	TRBV6-1	many	-	TGTGCCAGCAGTGAAGCGAGGGACAATGAGCAGTTCTTC	CASSEARDNEQFF
TRBJ1-5	TRBV2	many	TRBD1	TGTGCCAGCGGCACAGGGGAGCGGCAGCCCCAGCATTTT	CASGTGERQPQHF
TRBJ2-2	TRBV28	many	TRBD2	TGTGCCAGCAACCCTAGCGGGAGCACCGGGGAGCTGTTTTTT	CASNPSGSTGELFF
TRBJ1-1	TRBV11-2	few	TRBD1	TGTGCCAGCAGCGGACAGGGACTGAACACTGAAGCTTTCTTT	CASSGQGLNTEAFF
TRBJ2-7	TRBV2	many	TRBD2	TGTGCCAGCATCCCGACTAGCGGGTCCCTCCACGAGCAGTACTTC	CASIPTSGSLHEQYF
TRBJ1-5	TRBV5-5	many	TRBD1	TGTGCCAGCAGCCAGAATCCCAGGGGGGATAGCAATCAGCCCCAGCATTTT	CASSQNPRGDSNQPQHF
TRBJ2-1	TRBV5-8	-	-	TGTGCCAGCAGCCAGGAAAACGGACAGAGTTACAATGAGCAGTTCTTC	CASSQENGQSYNEQFF
TRBJ1-1	TRBV20-1	many	-	TGCAGTGCAAATACAGGGAACACTGAAGCTTTCTTT	CSANTGNTEAFF
TRBJ2-3	TRBV19	-	-	TGTGCCAGTACACAGGGAGCTAGCACAGATACGCAGTATTTT	CASTQGASTDTQYF
TRBJ2-3	TRBV28	-	-	TGTGCCAGCAGTTTTAAGGGGATCAGCACAGATACGCAGTATTTT	CASSFKGISTDTQYF
TRBJ2-5	TRBV10-3	many	TRBD1	TGTGCCATCAGTGAGTCAGCGGGGACAGGGGAAGAGACCCAGTACTTC	CAISESAGTGEETQYF
TRBJ1-6	TRBV30	-	TRBD1	TGTGCCTGGAGTCTTGGACAGGGAGGGCATTCACCCCTCCACTTT	CAWSLGQGGHSPLHF
TRBJ1-1	TRBV3-1	-	-	TGTGCCAGCAGCCAAACAGCTTTGAACACTGAAGCTTTCTTT	CASSQTALNTEAFF
TRBJ2-7	TRBV7-8	many	TRBD1	TGTGCCAGCAGCACACCGGGACAGAACTACGAGCAGTACTTC	CASSTPGQNYEQYF
TRBJ1-2	TRBV10-3	few	-	TGTGCCATCAGGGTGACGGAAGGACGTGGATACACCTTC	CAIRVTEGRGYTF
TRBJ2-3	TRBV29-1	many	TRBD1	TGCAGCGCCAGCAGGGGGCCGGGAGATACGCAGTATTTT	CSASRGPGDTQYF
TRBJ1-1	TRBV7-3	many	-	TGTGCCAGCAGCTTATTTGAGAACACTGAAGCTTTCTTT	CASSLFENTEAFF
TRBJ1-2	TRBV20-1	-	-	TGCAGTGCTAGGGGGGGAGAGGATGGCTACACCTTC	CSARGGEDGYTF
TRBJ2-5	TRBV20-1	many	-	TGCAGTGCTGCAGATACCTCTCCCTCGGACTCCCAGTACTTC	CSAADTSPSDSQYF
TRBJ1-1	TRBV19	-	TRBD1	TGTGCCAGTAGTGCCCGCCCTCGGACAGGGGGGGGCACTGAAGCTTTCTTT	CASSARPRTGGGTEAFF
TRBJ1-5	TRBV6-1	few	TRBD1	TGTGCCAGCAGCCGCGCAGGGACAGGGGGCCGGAGCAATCAGCCCCAGCATTTT	CASSRAGTGGRSNQPQHF
TRBJ2-3	TRBV13	-	-	TGTGCCAGCAGCCGGGGAATGGGCAGCACAGATACGCAGTATTTT	CASSRGMGSTDTQYF
TRBJ2-1	TRBV3-1	many	-	TGTGCCAGCAGCCATCGAGATGAGCAGTTCTTC	CASSHRDEQFF
TRBJ2-5	TRBV10-3	many	-	TGTGCCATCAGTGTGGGAGGACAGTACGAGACCCAGTACTTC	CAISVGGQYETQYF
TRBJ1-1	TRBV20-1	-	-	TGCAGTGCTAGAGGGGGAGAGAGCACTGAAGCTTTCTTT	CSARGGESTEAFF
TRBJ1-1	TRBV5-1	many	-	TGCGCCAGCAGCCCCCGAAAGGGCCTCAATGAAGCTTTCTTT	CASSPRKGLNEAFF
TRBJ1-2	TRBV5-1	-	TRBD1	TGCGCCAGCAGCTCGACAGGGGCCAGGGTGAAAGGCTACACCTTC	CASSSTGARVKGYTF
TRBJ1-2	TRBV15	few	-	TGTGCCACCAGCAAGCAAGGATCCCCTTATGGCTACACCTTC	CATSKQGSPYGYTF
TRBJ1-6	TRBV7-8	many	TRBD1	TGTGCCAGCAGCCGACAAGGACAGGGGGCTAATTCACCCCTCCACTTT	CASSRQGQGANSPLHF
TRBJ2-3	TRBV6-1	many	-	TGTGCCAGCAGTGAGAGAGCATGGCCTAGCACAGATACGCAGTATTTT	CASSERAWPSTDTQYF
TRBJ2-5	TRBV25-1	-	-	TGTGCCAGCAGGGATACAAGAACCCCGGGGGAGACCCAGTACTTC	CASRDTRTPGETQYF
TRBJ2-2	TRBV9	-	-	TGTGCCAGCAGCGTAGTCTCGAACACCGGGGAGCTGTTTTTT	CASSVVSNTGELFF
TRBJ2-3	TRBV27	many	-	TGTGCCAGCAGTCATTCGTTCCCGGCCCGAGCAGATACGCAGTATTTT	CASSHSFPARADTQYF
TRBJ1-2	TRBV18	few	TRBD1	TGTGCCAGCTCACCACAACTGGACAGGGGAGGCTATGGCTACACCTTC	CASSPQLDRGGYGYTF
TRBJ2-3	TRBV10-3	many	-	TGTGCCATCAGTGAGTCGGCGAGGGGCACAGATACGCAGTATTTT	CAISESARGTDTQYF
TRBJ2-7	TRBV3-1	-	TRBD2	TGTGCCAGCAGCCCGACCGGGACTAGCCTCGAGCAGTACTTC	CASSPTGTSLEQYF